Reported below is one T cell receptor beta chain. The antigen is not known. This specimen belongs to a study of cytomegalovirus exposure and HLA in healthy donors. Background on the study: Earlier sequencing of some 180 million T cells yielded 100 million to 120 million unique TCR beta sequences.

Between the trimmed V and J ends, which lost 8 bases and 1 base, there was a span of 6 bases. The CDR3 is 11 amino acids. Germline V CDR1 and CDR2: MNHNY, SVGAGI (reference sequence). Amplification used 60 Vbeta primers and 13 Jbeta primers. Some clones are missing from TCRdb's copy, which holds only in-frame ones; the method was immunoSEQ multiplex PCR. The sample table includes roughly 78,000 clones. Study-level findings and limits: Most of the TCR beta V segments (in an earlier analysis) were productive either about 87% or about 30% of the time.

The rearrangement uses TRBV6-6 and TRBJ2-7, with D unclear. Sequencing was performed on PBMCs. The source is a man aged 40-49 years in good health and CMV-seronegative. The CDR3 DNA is TGTGCCAGCGCGGAATCCTACGAGCAGTACTTC. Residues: CASAESYEQYF.